The following is a TCR beta chain sequence with its context. The antigen it binds to is not known. V is pruned by 4 bases and J by 8 bases, leaving 7 bases of the junction without a gene match. The CDR3 covers 13 residues, taking in both the cysteine and the phenylalanine. CDR3 DNA only is kept here, 39 bases in frame from base 1. The CDR1 and CDR2 encoded by the germline V gene are SGHTA and FQGNSA. Libraries were constructed by the immunoSEQ multiplex PCR assay. For the multiplex PCR, a mixture combining 60 forward primers for TCR Vbeta segments and 13 reverse primers for TCR Jbeta segments was used. The CDR3 region of rearranged TCR beta genes was amplified from genomic DNA with a multiplex PCR assay. On the Illumina HiSeq System, the amplified TCR beta libraries were sequenced as 87-base-pair reads. Turning to the authors' computational methods: A later analysis tallied tens of millions of unique TCR beta chains across the approximately 670 repertoires, and about 10 million of those chains were shared by two or more donors. A nearest-neighbor algorithm error-corrected the raw reads and collapsed the reads into unique sequences, merging closely related sequences to remove PCR and sequencing errors. To assign V, D and J gene segments, CDR3 sequences were aligned to IMGT reference sequences. For a sequence to be retained, a match of at least six nucleotides was required to both a V gene segment and a J gene segment. A rearrangement was called productive if the CDR3 had no stop codons and remained in frame with V and J, and every other rearrangement was called non-productive. Following IMGT convention, CDR3 was defined as the stretch from the second conserved V-encoded cysteine up to the conserved J-encoded phenylalanine. In an earlier analysis of 550 to 650 of the donors, sequences lacking an unambiguous match to a single V gene segment were excluded. In an earlier analysis of approximately 560 of the donors, a V segment was called functional when productive rearrangements were above 56.7%, and segregating when the standard deviation between donors exceeded 5%. A statistical classification framework was built to diagnose cytomegalovirus status from the catalog of TCR beta chain sequences. In a later analysis, TCR nucleotide sequences were compared against IMGT/GENE-DB human TR gene sequences so that V and J genes could be assigned. A later analysis assigned CDR3 sequences and most-parsimonious VDJ recombination scenarios with the TCRdist pipeline. In a later analysis, every TCR beta chain was defined by the combination of its CDR3 amino acid sequence and its V-gene family, and reads without a unique V-gene family were dropped. To address suspected cross-contamination and a sequencing artifact, a later analysis removed a few hundred highly shared, low-generation-probability nucleotide sequences. In a later analysis, a clonal expansion index was calculated for each public chain from normalized within-repertoire ranks of inferred template counts. In a later analysis, generation probabilities were computed using a VDJ recombination model fitted to out-of-frame rearrangements, and the results were checked against IGoR. In a later analysis, TCR-TCR, TCR-HLA and TCR-CMV co-occurrence was scored with hypergeometric tests, and a repertoire-size bias correction was applied to TCR pairs. In a later analysis, false discovery rates were estimated by permuting HLA or CMV assignments 20 times. In a later analysis, co-occurring TCRs were grouped using DBSCAN, with TCRdist sequence similarity added in when clustering inside HLA-allele-positive subsets. Co-occurrence clustering excluded repertoires with fewer than 30,000 or more than 120,000 public chains, plus five with anomalous nucleotide sharing. Here the immuneACCESS table is served through TCRdb, limited to in-frame sequences with V and J called. Missing clones are a known gap in these copies; in checked studies unresolved V genes cover under half, and the rest lacks a known reason. Clone size and the V and J calls come from that table; the DNA yielded D and trimming. Per the sample table, the count is approximately 140,000 clones. The ten largest clonotypes hold about 1.6% of the sample.

This entry is derived from a study of cytomegalovirus exposure and HLA in healthy donors (dated by TCRdb to the late 2010s). Background on the whole study: According to an earlier analysis of several hundred of the donors, 200 million or so T cells yielded some 120 million unique TCR beta sequences and 276 Gb of sequence data. Among about 400 genotyped donors of the cohort, an average of approximately 240,000 unique TCR beta nucleotide sequences was sequenced per donor, of which approximately 19% were non-productive. Among the roughly 380 genotyped donors, about 83% belonged to the genetic ancestry cluster associated with self-reported Caucasian donors. Donor age, sex, ethnicity and CMV serostatus were compiled together with the repertoire data. A few DR-DQ haplotypes were treated as single units for association and clustering because of strong linkage in the cohort. The study combined high-throughput TCR immunosequencing, statistical association of individual TCRs with disease status, and machine learning to predict cytomegalovirus infection status. To study patterns of TCR occurrence, a later analysis re-analyzed previously published TCR beta repertoires from 700 or so donors and added high-resolution HLA genotyping. A separate validation cohort of 100 to 150 different subjects was used in addition to the 666-subject first cohort. In the later analysis, no new phenotypic data were used to find candidate immune exposures; instead, reliance was placed on TCR beta sequences and their occurrence across donors. Every repertoire in the discovery cohort had been generated on one and the same sequencing platform. An early release covering 500 to 750 HLA-typed donors comprised about 320 gigabases of sequencing data and approximately 85 million unique TCR sequences. HLA typing included class I and class II loci at four-digit resolution. A later genetic analysis used genome-wide SNP genotypes for about 60% of the roughly 700 donors, treating that subset as a discovery cohort. Typing coverage varied by locus: roughly 620-640 donors for A, B, C, DRB1 and DQB1; approximately 500 for DQA1; approximately 610 for DPA1; roughly 470 for DPB1. An earlier analysis of some 500 of the donors applied high-throughput TCR beta sequencing to assess whether each TCR beta V gene segment acted as functional or pseudogenic. The aim of the study was to test whether cataloging public T cell receptors could identify signatures of past pathogen exposure. The study profiled the T cell repertoires of 666 subjects by immunosequencing and related them to cytomegalovirus serostatus. The paper as a whole reports these results and caveats: According to the authors, the approach could potentially be generalized to other disease states and immunological phenotypes. An association between a missense DCLRE1C variant and V-gene and J-gene trimming of TCR beta chains was found in a later genetic analysis and replicated in an independent cohort. Compared with equally common non-associated chains, HLA-associated TCR beta chains in a later analysis were more clonally expanded and had lower generation probabilities. Three of the identified cytomegalovirus-associated TCR beta chains were confirmed in vitro to be specific for cytomegalovirus antigens. In both the original and validation cohorts, the classifier was reported to diagnose cytomegalovirus status with high specificity and sensitivity. For the cohort, immune exposure information was limited to CMV serostatus. According to a later analysis, most CMV-associated TCR beta chains appeared to be HLA-restricted, and the HLA associations seemed to be driven largely by CMV exposure. According to a later analysis, parvovirus B19, influenza, CMV and Epstein-Barr virus appeared linked to several top co-occurrence clusters. HLA typing was unavailable for some donors at each locus, so association tests used only the typed subset. Because the 87-base-pair reads could not distinguish some IMGT-functional V segments, including TRBV6-2 and TRBV6-3, those segments were excluded. When HLA alleles, especially DR and DQ, strongly co-occurred, attributing TCR associations to individual alleles was difficult. In a later genetic analysis, fewer N-insertions in productive TCRs were reported among donors in an Asian-associated ancestry cluster than the roughly 700-donor mean. Linkage disequilibrium might explain the correlated functional status among segregating V segments, but an unknown experimental factor could not be excluded. The study listed around 160 TCR beta chains as associated with cytomegalovirus. In a later analysis, the rate of TCR association differed among HLA loci, with DRB1 alleles having the most associated TCRs and HLA-C alleles having the fewest. Roughly uniform sequencing depth across donors was assumed in presence/absence analyses, although this assumption may not hold. Specific HLA alleles were associated with 15,000 to 20,000 TCR beta sequences at a false discovery rate of 0.05 in a later analysis. A cluster of highly shared sequence variants was judged likely to be a technical artifact of the sequencing pipeline. Broadly in line with IMGT annotations, most TCR beta V segments showed up in productive rearrangements about 90% or about 30% of the time in an earlier analysis of 587 of the donors. Most TCR sequences were seen in very few donors, while some public TCRs were found in many individuals. A further reported finding was that TCR beta sequences accurately predicted the HLA-A and HLA-B alleles for most subjects in the first cohort. Because counts were too low, seventeen rarely observed V segments, including chromosome 9 orphons, were excluded from the earlier analysis of 587 of the donors. Only TCR beta chains were sequenced in this cohort, and the absence of alpha or paired-chain data limited detectable features.

In total, approximately 690 healthy bone marrow donors made up the cohort. Cohort members were all nominally healthy when sampled, although unrecorded immune exposures were likely present. The donor was CMV seronegative and was included in the group of 352 seronegative cohort members. Every donor gave a peripheral blood sample, and the peripheral blood mononuclear cells from that sample were used for TCR beta sequencing. The Qiagen DNeasy Blood Extraction Kit was used to extract genomic DNA from the blood cell samples. This sequence uses TRBV7-2 and TRBJ1-1; 7 middle bases align to TRBD1. Material: PBMCs. This TCR was recovered from a woman in her 40s in good health and CMV-seronegative. The DNA is TGTGCCAGCAGCTCCTTGCGACAGGGAGAAGCTTTCTTT. It specifies CASSSLRQGEAFF.